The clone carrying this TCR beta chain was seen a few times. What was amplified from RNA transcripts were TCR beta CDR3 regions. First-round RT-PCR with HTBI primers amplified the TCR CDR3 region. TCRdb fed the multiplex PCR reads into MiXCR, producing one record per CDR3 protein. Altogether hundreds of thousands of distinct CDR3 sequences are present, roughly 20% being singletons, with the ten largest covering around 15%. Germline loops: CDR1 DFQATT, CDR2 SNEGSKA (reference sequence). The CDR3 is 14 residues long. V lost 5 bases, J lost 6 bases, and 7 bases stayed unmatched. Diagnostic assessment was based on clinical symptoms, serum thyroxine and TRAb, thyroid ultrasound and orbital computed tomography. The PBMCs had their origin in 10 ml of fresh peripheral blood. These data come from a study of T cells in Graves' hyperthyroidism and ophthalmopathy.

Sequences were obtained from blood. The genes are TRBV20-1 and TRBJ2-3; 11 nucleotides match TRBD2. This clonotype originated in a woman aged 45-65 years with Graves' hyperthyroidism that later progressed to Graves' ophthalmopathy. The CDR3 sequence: CSAVSGGAMDTQYF. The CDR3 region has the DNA TGCAGTGCTGTTAGCGGGGGGGCCATGGATACGCAGTATTTT.